What follows are 32 T cell receptor beta chains derived from one specimen sequenced in a study of blood T cell repertoires in COVID-19. The repertoire was sequenced with immunoSEQ multiplex PCR; TCRdb's copy has only in-frame clones and lacks some. The top ten clones hold around 16% of a sample with some 170,000 clones, around 73% of them seen once. Sequences were obtained from PBMCs or T cells enriched from blood (not recorded which). The receptors come from a woman in her forties or fifties who had recovered from COVID-19.

The chain employs TRBV10-3 and TRBJ2-2, with D perhaps TRBD1 (5 bases). Per germline, CDR1 ENHRY and CDR2 SYGVKD. V lost 3 bases to trimming and J lost 1 base, with 12 bases between them. This CDR3 is built from 16 residues. The CDR3 loop reads CAISDSAGMNTGELFF. The CDR3 DNA sequence: TGTGCCATCAGTGACTCGGCAGGGATGAACACCGGGGAGCTGTTTTTT.

V usage is TRBV6-5 and J usage is TRBJ1-2; 10 bases agree with TRBD1. V lost 4 bases to trimming and J lost 4 bases; unmatched junction nucleotides: 9. The germline V gene has CDR1 MNHEY and CDR2 SVGAGI. This CDR3 spans 16 amino acids. The CDR3 sequence is CASSSGTGVGSYGYTF. The CDR3 region has the DNA TGTGCCAGCAGTTCCGGGACAGGGGTTGGAAGCTATGGCTACACCTTC.

V and J are TRBV7-6 and TRBJ1-4; D uncertain. Germline V gene sequence: CDR1 SGHVS, CDR2 FNYEAQ. The CDR3 runs 13 residues. Deletions cut 3 bases from V and 2 bases from J, with 4 bases between. The CDR3 sequence is CASSFGTNEKLFF. DNA of the CDR3: TGTGCCAGCAGCTTTGGCACTAATGAAAAACTGTTTTTT.

The chain couples TRBV6-5 to TRBJ2-1, with 15 bases lining up with TRBD2. Germline loops: CDR1 MNHEY, CDR2 SVGAGI. This CDR3 contains 15 residues. V shed 6 bases and J 7 bases; nucleotides not matched to a gene: 4. CDR3 in DNA: TGTGCCAGCAGATTTGGGACTAGCGGGGGGAATGAGCAGTTCTTC. The encoded protein is CASRFGTSGGNEQFF.

V and J are TRBV18 and TRBJ2-7; tentatively, D is TRBD1 (5 bases). V lost 6 bases to trimming and J lost 1 base, with 13 bases between them. The CDR3 totals 14 residues. Germline V CDR1 and CDR2: KGHSH, LQKENI. The CDR3 DNA follows: TGTGCCAGCTCCTCTAACGACAGATCCTACGAGCAGTACTTC. It encodes CASSSNDRSYEQYF.

The chain employs TRBV7-3 and TRBJ2-7, with D uncertain. The CDR3 has 14 amino acids. Germline V gene data show CDR1 as SGHTA and CDR2 as FQGTGA. V was shortened by 2 bases and J by 0 bases, with 8 bases between the two germline ends. Written as DNA, the CDR3 is TGTGCCAGCAGCTTAGGCTCCAGCTCCTACGAGCAGTACTTC. Its translation is CASSLGSSSYEQYF.

V gene TRBV29-1 combines with J gene TRBJ2-7, with 12 bases aligning to TRBD2. CDR1 is SQVTM and CDR2 is ANQGSEA in the germline V gene. The CDR3 length is 15 residues. The trim removed 1 base at V and 2 bases at J, leaving 3 bases unmatched. The CDR3 protein is CSVEGTSGTTYEQYF. DNA of the CDR3: TGCAGCGTTGAAGGGACTAGCGGGACTACCTACGAGCAGTACTTC.

The V call is TRBV5-5, the J call TRBJ2-7; 7 bases map to TRBD1. Germline V gene sequence: CDR1 SGHKS, CDR2 YYEKEE (reference sequence). Trimming cost V 4 bases and J 3 bases; bases outside gene matches: 4. The CDR3 is 13 residues long. The CDR3 here is CASSAGTDYEQYF. The CDR3 region has the DNA TGTGCCAGCAGCGCTGGGACAGACTACGAGCAGTACTTC.

The chain combines TRBV27 with TRBJ2-7; 9 nucleotides match TRBD2. CDR1 and CDR2 (germline): MNHEY, SMNVEV (reference sequence). V shed 6 bases, J shed 7 bases, and the junction held 13 bases outside the gene matches. There are 15 residues in the CDR3. As DNA, the CDR3 is TGTGCCAGCAGGAAAGCGGGAGGCCCTTTAGGGGAGCAGTACTTC. Protein: CASRKAGGPLGEQYF.

The chain recombines TRBV2 with TRBJ2-2; 7 nucleotides align to TRBD1. Trimming took 6 bases from V and 7 from J; bases not matched to a gene: 11. The length of the CDR3 is 15 residues. CDR1 is SNHLY, CDR2 FYNNEI, per germline. In DNA form, the CDR3 reads TGTGCCAGCAGCGAACTTCAGGGGGTGGGCGGGGAGCTGTTTTTT. It encodes CASSELQGVGGELFF.

This chain joins TRBV12-2 and TRBJ2-1; the table names TRBD1, a call not compared with the DNA. TRBV12-2 has pseudogene status. The CDR3 length is 17 residues. CDR3 bases: TGTGCAAGTCGAAGGGACAGGAGACATACCCTATGCAATGAGCAGTTCTTC. Protein: CASRRDRRHTLCNEQFF.

The V and J genes are TRBV6-2 or TRBV6-3 and TRBJ1-1; a weak D match, TRBD1 (6 bases). Trimming left V 5 bases short and J 1 base short, with 8 bases between. Germline V lookup: CDR1 MNHEY, CDR2 SVGEGT. This CDR3 has 13 residues. The CDR3 is CASSVQGNTEAFF. CDR3 DNA: TGTGCCAGCAGTGTACAGGGGAACACTGAAGCTTTCTTT.

The chain links TRBV4-1 to TRBJ2-7, with a possible D match to TRBD2 (5 bases). This CDR3 comprises 14 residues. V was trimmed by 4 bases and J by 7 bases, leaving 17 bases between them. Germline V lookup: CDR1 MGHRA, CDR2 YSYEKL. CDR3 in DNA: TGCGCCAGCAGCCCACCTCGAGACTATCGAGAGCAGTACTTC. Its translation: CASSPPRDYREQYF.

The chain uses TRBV7-6 and TRBJ2-5; 7 bases agree with TRBD2. V shed 1 base, J shed 5 bases, and the junction held 16 bases outside the gene matches. The germline V gene encodes CDR1 SGHVS and CDR2 FNYEAQ. This CDR3 has 18 amino acids. This CDR3 is CASSLVSSGSPRGETQYF. In DNA, the CDR3 is TGTGCCAGCAGCTTAGTTTCTAGCGGTTCTCCTCGGGGGGAGACCCAGTACTTC.

The chain recombines TRBV9 with TRBJ2-5, with a tentative D call TRBD2 (8 bases). CDR1 SGDLS and CDR2 YYNGEE come from the germline V gene. The CDR3 sequence is 15 residues long. With 4 bases removed from V and 6 bases from J, the gap between germline ends came to 19 bases. CDR3 loop: CASSQGVAGKQTQYF. The CDR3 bases are TGTGCCAGCAGCCAGGGGGTAGCGGGAAAACAGACCCAGTACTTC.

V usage is TRBV2 and J usage is TRBJ1-5, with 7 nucleotides matching TRBD1. CDR3 length: 14 residues. The germline V gene encodes CDR1 SNHLY and CDR2 FYNNEI. V trimming: 5 bases; J trimming: 7 bases; junction bases outside the gene matches: 8. The CDR3 DNA reads as TGTGCCAGCAGTACTCTTACAGGGGTCCAGCCCCAGCATTTT. This sequence encodes CASSTLTGVQPQHF. The whole variable domain, remainder taken from reference TRBV2 and TRBJ1-5, is EPEVTQTPSHQVTQMGQEVILRCVPISNHLYFYWYRQILGQKVEFLVSFYNNEISEKSEIFDDQFSVERPDGSNFTLKIRSTKLEDSAMYFCASSTLTGVQPQHFGDGTRLSIL.

V gene TRBV18 combines with J gene TRBJ2-5, with D unresolved. The CDR3 is 14 amino acids. The germline V gene encodes CDR1 KGHSH and CDR2 LQKENI. Trimming shortened V by 0 bases and J by 5 bases, and 10 bases separated the two germline ends. CDR3 sequence reads: CASSPPALAETQYF. The CDR3 DNA follows: TGTGCCAGCTCACCACCTGCATTGGCTGAGACCCAGTACTTC.

This clone was observed at least ten times. V usage is TRBV2 and J usage is TRBJ2-1, with 10 positions matching TRBD2. The V and J ends lost 9 bases and 7 bases, in that order; junction bases with no gene match: 15. Germline V gene sequence: CDR1 SNHLY, CDR2 FYNNEI. The CDR3 sequence is 16 residues long. CDR3 sequence reads: CASSPGLAGEFNEQFF. In nucleotides, the CDR3 is TGTGCCAGTTCCCCAGGGCTAGCGGGAGAGTTTAATGAGCAGTTCTTC. The full variable domain, in which reference TRBV2 and TRBJ2-1 provide the parts outside the CDR3, is EPEVTQTPSHQVTQMGQEVILRCVPISNHLYFYWYRQILGQKVEFLVSFYNNEISEKSEIFDDQFSVERPDGSNFTLKIRSTKLEDSAMYFCASSPGLAGEFNEQFFGPGTRLTVL.

This rearrangement joins TRBV11-2 to TRBJ1-4, with D hard to call. The CDR3 is 13 amino acids. V was clipped by 1 base and J by 7 bases, with 7 bases between them. Germline CDR1 SGHAT, CDR2 FQNNGV. For the CDR3, the DNA is TGTGCCAGCAGCTTAGGGGAGCGTGAAAAACTGTTTTTT. This translates into CASSLGEREKLFF.

This chain joins TRBV7-8 and TRBJ1-3, with D unresolved. Germline assignment: CDR1 SGHVS and CDR2 FQNEAQ. V lost 4 bases and J 4 bases, leaving 17 bases between the germline ends. The CDR3 consists of 16 residues. In DNA, the CDR3 is TGTGCCAGCAGCTCCCGAAAGAGCGCGTTGGGAAACACCATATATTTT. Translating it yields CASSSRKSALGNTIYF.

V and J are TRBV30 and TRBJ1-6; tentative D call: TRBD1 (5 bases). V lost 6 bases and J 0 bases, leaving 12 bases between the germline ends. The CDR3 covers 15 residues. The germline V gene has CDR1 GTSNPN and CDR2 SVGIG (reference sequence). The CDR3 here is CACTSDSSYNSPLHF. CDR3 DNA: TGTGCCTGCACAAGCGACAGCTCCTATAATTCACCCCTCCACTTT.

The chain links TRBV21-1 to TRBJ2-1; the D call in the table, TRBD1, was not verified against the DNA. TRBV21-1 is tagged as a pseudogene. There are 16 residues in the CDR3. The chain's CDR3 is CASSKRSRTGTNEQFF. DNA of the CDR3: TGTGCCAGCAGCAAGCGTTCTAGGACAGGGACGAATGAGCAGTTCTTC.

The V gene is TRBV18, the J gene TRBJ1-2; 8 bases agree with TRBD1. CDR1 and CDR2 from the germline V gene are KGHSH and LQKENI. Losses at the gene ends were 1 base for V and 8 bases for J; bases not matched to a gene: 12. This CDR3 contains 16 residues. This chain's CDR3 is CASSPLDRDNTYGYTF. Written as DNA, the CDR3 is TGTGCCAGCTCACCACTGGACAGGGATAACACTTACGGCTACACCTTC.

J is TRBJ1-3 and V is TRBV10-3; 7 bases agree with TRBD1. The CDR3 is 17 amino acids. Trimming cost V 3 bases and J 1 base; bases outside gene matches: 9. Germline lookup yields CDR1 ENHRY and CDR2 SYGVKD. The CDR3, as DNA: TGTGCCATCAGTGATTGGACAGGAGGTGGTTCTGGAAACACCATATATTTT. It yields the protein CAISDWTGGGSGNTIYF.

The chain combines TRBV27 with TRBJ1-1, with 8 positions matching TRBD1. The germline gives CDR1 MNHEY, CDR2 SMNVEV (reference sequence). The CDR3 contains 13 residues. J lost 4 bases, V lost 6 bases, and 4 bases had no gene match. The CDR3 protein is CASSQGAGTEAFF. Here the CDR3 DNA reads TGTGCCAGCAGCCAGGGGGCTGGCACTGAAGCTTTCTTT.

This rearrangement joins TRBV25-1 to TRBJ2-7; 10 nucleotides match TRBD2. CDR3 length: 15 residues. V shed 2 bases and J 4 bases; nucleotides not matched to a gene: 5. Germline CDR1 is MGHDK and CDR2 is SYGVNS. CDR3 DNA sequence: TGTGCCAGCAGTGAAAGGCTAGCGGGAGATTACGAGCAGTACTTC. Translated, it gives CASSERLAGDYEQYF.

The chain's CDR3 is CASSRRQGAAGYTF. In DNA, the CDR3 is TGTGCCAGCAGCAGAAGACAGGGGGCTGCTGGCTACACCTTC. The gene calls are TRBV7-2 and TRBJ1-2; 10 bases line up with TRBD1. The germline gives CDR1 SGHTA, CDR2 FQGNSA. The CDR3 extends over 14 amino acids. The junction had 7 bases not matched to a gene; V was cut back by 5 bases and J by 7 bases.

This rearrangement joins TRBV5-1 to TRBJ2-5, with TRBD1 matching 8 bases. CDR3 size: 16 residues. Germline V CDR1 and CDR2: SGHRS, YFSETQ. The V and J ends lost 4 bases and 4 bases, in that order; junction bases with no gene match: 12. CDR3 DNA sequence: TGCGCCAGCAGCACCTCCTTTGCACAGGGGGGAGAGACCCAGTACTTC. Its translation is CASSTSFAQGGETQYF. The whole variable domain, filled in from reference TRBV5-1 and TRBJ2-5, reads KAGVTQTPRYLIKTRGQQVTLSCSPISGHRSVSWYQQTPGQGLQFLFEYFSETQRNKGNFPGRFSGRQFSNSRSEMNVSTLELGDSALYLCASSTSFAQGGETQYFGPGTRLLVL.

This clone appeared once. Here the CDR3 DNA reads TGCAGCGCGGACAGGGGGGATGAAAAACTGTTTTTT. The encoded protein is CSADRGDEKLFF. V gene TRBV29-1 combines with J gene TRBJ1-4; 10 bases map to TRBD1. CDR1 and CDR2 from the germline V gene are SQVTM and ANQGSEA. The CDR3 runs 12 residues. Trimming took 7 bases from V and 6 from J; bases not matched to a gene: 2.

The V gene is TRBV15, the J gene TRBJ2-6, with TRBD1 matching 8 bases. The germline V gene encodes CDR1 LNHNV and CDR2 YYDKDF (reference sequence). The CDR3 loop spans 17 amino acids. The CDR3 is CAVASQGARSGANVLTF. The CDR3 coding sequence is TGTGCAGTAGCCTCCCAGGGGGCGCGATCTGGGGCCAACGTCCTGACTTTC.

The rearrangement links TRBV10-2 to TRBJ2-5; 9 bases align to TRBD2. The length of the CDR3 is 14 residues. Losses at the gene ends were 10 bases for V and 2 bases for J; bases not matched to a gene: 8. Germline-derived CDR1 and CDR2 are WSHSY and SAAADI. The CDR3 DNA is TGCGCCACCCTTAGCGGGAGTGGACAAGAGACCCAGTACTTC. It is translated as CATLSGSGQETQYF.

V is TRBV12-3 or TRBV12-4 and J is TRBJ1-1; TRBD1 agrees at 12 bases. The CDR3 sequence is 13 residues long. The junction had 3 bases not matched to a gene; V was cut back by 3 bases and J by 10 bases. The CDR3 bases are TGTGCCAGCAGTTTGGGACAGGGGGCAGTAGCTTTCTTT. It specifies CASSLGQGAVAFF.